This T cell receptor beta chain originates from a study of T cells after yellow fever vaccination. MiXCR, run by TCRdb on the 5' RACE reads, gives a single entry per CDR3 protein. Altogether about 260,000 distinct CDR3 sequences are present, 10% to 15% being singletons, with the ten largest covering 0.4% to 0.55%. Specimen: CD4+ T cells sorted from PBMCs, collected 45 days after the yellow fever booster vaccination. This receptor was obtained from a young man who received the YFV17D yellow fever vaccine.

The chain's CDR3 is CASSYPPVIPGSNEQFF. CDR3 DNA: TGTGCCAGCAGTTACCCCCCGGTTATCCCGGGGTCCAATGAGCAGTTCTTC. The chain employs TRBV6-5 and TRBJ2-1, with D possibly matching TRBD2 (5 bases). CDR1 is MNHEY and CDR2 is SVGAGI in the germline V gene. With 2 bases removed from V and 6 bases from J, the gap between germline ends came to 20 bases. The CDR3 covers 17 residues.